This TCR beta chain originates from a study of regulatory T cells in long-lasting Graves disease. Study observations and caveats: Patients whose Graves' disease persisted exhibited lower TCR diversity than those newly diagnosed. There was favoring of TRBV28, TRBJ1-2 and TRBJ2-5 in persistent disease. Peripheral blood was the sole material, not thyroid tissue.

Time point given: newly diagnosed GD, antithyroid drugs for less than 3 months. Extracted RNA from PBMCs served as the source of the TCR library. Graves' disease diagnoses used American Thyroid Association guidelines. Points on this clonotype: Its specificity is unknown.

Combining iRepertoire HTBI primers with Arm-PCR of CDR3 regions, the authors built TCR beta libraries. TCRdb passed the multiplex PCR reads through MiXCR, listing each CDR3 protein once. This table holds roughly 560,000 distinct CDR3 sequences, about 16% found once. This CDR3 is built from 13 residues. The germline V gene has CDR1 KGHSH and CDR2 LQKENI. V was pared by 3 bases and J by 3 bases, with 9 bases between. These data are also associated with another study on T cells in Graves' hyperthyroidism and ophthalmopathy.

The receptor was isolated from a woman aged 40-60 years with Graves disease. The rearrangement joins TRBV18 to TRBJ2-7; D tentatively reads TRBD1 or TRBD2 (5 bases each). Sequencing was performed on peripheral blood mononuclear cells (PBMCs), taken at new diagnosis, from a patient treated with antithyroid drugs. CDR3 loop: CASSPGDDYEQYF. CDR3 nucleotide sequence: TGTGCCAGCTCACCGGGGGACGACTACGAGCAGTACTTC.